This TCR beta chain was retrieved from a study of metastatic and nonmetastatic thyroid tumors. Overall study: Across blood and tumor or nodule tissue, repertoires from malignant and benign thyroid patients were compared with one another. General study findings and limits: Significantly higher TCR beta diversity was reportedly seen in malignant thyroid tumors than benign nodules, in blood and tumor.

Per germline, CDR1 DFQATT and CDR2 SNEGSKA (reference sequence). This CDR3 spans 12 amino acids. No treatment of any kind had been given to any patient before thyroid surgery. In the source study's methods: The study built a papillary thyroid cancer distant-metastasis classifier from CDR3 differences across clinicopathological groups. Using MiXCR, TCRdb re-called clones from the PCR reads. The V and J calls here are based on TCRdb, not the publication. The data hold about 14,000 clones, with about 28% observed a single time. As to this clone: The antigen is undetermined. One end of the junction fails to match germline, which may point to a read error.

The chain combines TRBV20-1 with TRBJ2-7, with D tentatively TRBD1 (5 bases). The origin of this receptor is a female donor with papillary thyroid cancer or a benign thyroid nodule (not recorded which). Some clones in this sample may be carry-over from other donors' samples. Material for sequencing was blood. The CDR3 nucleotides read TGCAGTGCTAGATACAGGAGCTACGAGCAGTGCTTC. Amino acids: CSARYRSYEQCF.